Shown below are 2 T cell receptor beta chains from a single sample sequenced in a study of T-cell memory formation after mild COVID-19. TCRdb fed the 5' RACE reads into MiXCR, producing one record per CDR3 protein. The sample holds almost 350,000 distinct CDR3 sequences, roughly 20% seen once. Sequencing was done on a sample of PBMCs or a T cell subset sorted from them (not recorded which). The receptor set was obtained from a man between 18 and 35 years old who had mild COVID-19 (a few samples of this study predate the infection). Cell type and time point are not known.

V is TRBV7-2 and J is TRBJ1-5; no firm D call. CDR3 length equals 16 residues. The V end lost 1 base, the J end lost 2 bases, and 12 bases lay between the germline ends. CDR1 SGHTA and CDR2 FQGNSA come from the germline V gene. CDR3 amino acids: CASSLVWVGGNQPQHF. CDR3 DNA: TGTGCCAGCAGCTTAGTGTGGGTCGGTGGCAATCAGCCCCAGCATTTT. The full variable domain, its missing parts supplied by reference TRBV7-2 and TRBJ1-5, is GAGVSQSPSNKVTEKGKDVELRCDPISGHTALYWYRQSLGQGLEFLIYFQGNSAPDKSGLPSDRFSAERTGGSVSTLTIQRTQQEDSAVYLCASSLVWVGGNQPQHFGDGTRLSIL.

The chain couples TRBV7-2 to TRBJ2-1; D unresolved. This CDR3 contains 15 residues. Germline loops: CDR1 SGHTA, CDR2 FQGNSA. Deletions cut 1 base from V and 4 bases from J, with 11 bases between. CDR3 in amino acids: CASSLGLPAYNEQFF. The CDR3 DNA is TGTGCCAGCAGCTTAGGGCTGCCCGCATACAATGAGCAGTTCTTC. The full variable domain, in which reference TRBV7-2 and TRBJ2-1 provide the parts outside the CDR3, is GAGVSQSPSNKVTEKGKDVELRCDPISGHTALYWYRQSLGQGLEFLIYFQGNSAPDKSGLPSDRFSAERTGGSVSTLTIQRTQQEDSAVYLCASSLGLPAYNEQFFGPGTRLTVL.